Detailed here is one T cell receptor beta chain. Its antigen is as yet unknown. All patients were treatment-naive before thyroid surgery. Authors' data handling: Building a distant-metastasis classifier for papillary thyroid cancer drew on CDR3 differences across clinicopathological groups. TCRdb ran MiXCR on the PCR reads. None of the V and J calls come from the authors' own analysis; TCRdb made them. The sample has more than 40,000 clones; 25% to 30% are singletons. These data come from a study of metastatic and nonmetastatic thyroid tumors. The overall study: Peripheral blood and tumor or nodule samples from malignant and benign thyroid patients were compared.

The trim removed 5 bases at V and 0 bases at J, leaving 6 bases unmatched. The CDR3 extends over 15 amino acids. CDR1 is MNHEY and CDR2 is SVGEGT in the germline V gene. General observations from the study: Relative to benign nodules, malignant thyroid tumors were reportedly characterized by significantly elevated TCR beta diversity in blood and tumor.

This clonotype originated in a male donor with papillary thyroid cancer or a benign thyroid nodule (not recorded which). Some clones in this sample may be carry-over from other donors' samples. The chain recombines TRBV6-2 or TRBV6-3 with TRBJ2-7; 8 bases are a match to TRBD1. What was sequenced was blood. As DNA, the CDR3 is TGTGCCAGCAGTGACACAGGGGGAAGCTCCTACGAGCAGTACTTC. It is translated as CASSDTGGSSYEQYF.